The 16 T cell receptor beta chains below all came from one sample that was sequenced in a study of blood T cell repertoires in COVID-19. TCRdb's copy holds only in-frame clones and misses some; the assay was immunoSEQ multiplex PCR. The sample carries just over 250,000 clones, 80% to 90% recorded once. Sequencing was performed on peripheral blood. These receptors came from a woman in her seventies with COVID-19, enrolled during active disease.

This clone has more than one count but fewer than ten. This chain connects TRBV2 to TRBJ1-4; D is unresolved. V was pared by 0 bases and J by 7 bases, with 12 bases between. This CDR3 has 15 residues. CDR1 and CDR2 (germline): SNHLY, FYNNEI. The CDR3 reads CASSEARVFGEKLFF. As DNA, the CDR3 is TGTGCCAGCAGTGAAGCGCGGGTATTCGGTGAAAAACTGTTTTTT. Looking up the rest from reference TRBV2 and TRBJ1-4 gives the full variable domain: EPEVTQTPSHQVTQMGQEVILRCVPISNHLYFYWYRQILGQKVEFLVSFYNNEISEKSEIFDDQFSVERPDGSNFTLKIRSTKLEDSAMYFCASSEARVFGEKLFFGSGTQLSVL.

In its sample, this clone was seen once. The V and J genes are TRBV6-5 and TRBJ2-1; a weak D match, TRBD1 (6 bases). This CDR3 has 14 residues. Germline loops: CDR1 MNHEY, CDR2 SVGAGI. V lost 0 bases and J lost 12, with 15 bases in between. As DNA, the CDR3 is TGTGCCAGCAGTTACTCAACACCGACAGGCCCGCAGTTCTTC. This codes for CASSYSTPTGPQFF.

The chain employs TRBV28 and TRBJ2-7, with TRBD1 matching 9 bases. Per germline, CDR1 MDHEN and CDR2 SYDVKM. V lost 1 base to trimming and J lost 1 base; unmatched junction nucleotides: 2. This CDR3 has 15 amino acids. CDR3 amino acids: CASSLLGQGSYEQYF. CDR3 in DNA: TGTGCCAGCAGTTTATTGGGACAGGGTTCCTACGAGCAGTACTTC.

The chain joins TRBV7-6 to TRBJ2-7; 12 bases match TRBD2. The germline gives CDR1 SGHVS, CDR2 FNYEAQ. Trimming cost V 5 bases and J 4 bases; bases outside gene matches: 24. The CDR3 is 21 residues long. CDR3 in DNA: TGTGCCAGCAGCCCCTCGGGGGGACTCCTAGCGGGAGGGCCGAACCATTACGAGCAGTACTTC. It yields the protein CASSPSGGLLAGGPNHYEQYF.

The chain employs TRBV6-1 and TRBJ2-1; TRBD2 matches at 13 bases. The CDR3 length is 15 residues. The germline V gene encodes CDR1 MNHNS and CDR2 SASEGT. Unmatched junction bases numbered 1, after V lost 0 bases and J lost 8 bases. CDR3: CASSEALAGGDEQFF. The CDR3, as DNA: TGTGCCAGCAGTGAAGCACTAGCGGGAGGGGATGAGCAGTTCTTC.

This clone was found once. This rearrangement joins TRBV19 to TRBJ1-5; 7 bases fit TRBD1. The CDR3 covers 15 residues. Germline loops: CDR1 LNHDA, CDR2 SQIVND (reference sequence). Losses at the gene ends were 5 bases for V and 6 bases for J; bases not matched to a gene: 10. CDR3 residues: CASSQTGKTGQPQHF. The DNA of the CDR3 is TGTGCCAGTAGTCAGACAGGGAAAACGGGTCAGCCCCAGCATTTT.

The chain couples TRBV6-5 to TRBJ1-3; 9 positions agree with TRBD1. The germline CDR1 and CDR2 sequences are MNHEY and SVGAGI. V shed 5 bases and J 0 bases; nucleotides not matched to a gene: 2. The CDR3 loop spans 15 amino acids. DNA for the CDR3: TGTGCCAGCAGTCGGACAGGGGCCTCTGGAAACACCATATATTTT. Translated: CASSRTGASGNTIYF.

V usage is TRBV28 and J usage is TRBJ1-6, with D perhaps TRBD1 (6 bases). Trimming took 5 bases from V and 8 from J, leaving 16 bases between them. The germline CDR1 and CDR2 sequences are MDHEN and SYDVKM. The CDR3 is 15 residues long. DNA of the CDR3: TGTGCCAGCAGTCCCCTTTTAGGGGGATATTCACCCCTCCACTTT. Protein product: CASSPLLGGYSPLHF.

This sequence joins TRBV7-3 and TRBJ1-2; no reliable D call. V was cut by 3 bases and J by 6 bases, with 14 bases left in between. There are 14 residues in the CDR3. CDR1 and CDR2 from the germline V gene are SGHTA and FQGTGA. CDR3 region: CASSLSPIGDGYTF. CDR3 DNA: TGTGCCAGCAGCTTGTCCCCAATCGGTGATGGCTACACCTTC. The whole variable domain, filled in from reference TRBV7-3 and TRBJ1-2, reads GAGVSQTPSNKVTEKGKYVELRCDPISGHTALYWYRQSLGQGPEFLIYFQGTGAADDSGLPNDRFFAVRPEGSVSTLKIQRTERGDSAVYLCASSLSPIGDGYTFGSGTRLTVV.

The chain joins TRBV2 to TRBJ2-6; TRBD1 is a possible D gene (6 bases). This CDR3 comprises 15 residues. Trimming took off 6 bases at V and 4 bases at J, with 13 bases between the two ends. Germline V gene lookup returns CDR1 SNHLY and CDR2 FYNNEI. The CDR3: CASRRQVLGANVLTF. The DNA for the CDR3 is TGTGCCAGCAGGCGACAGGTCTTGGGGGCCAACGTCCTGACTTTC.

The chain is built from TRBV7-3 and TRBJ2-3; D might be TRBD1 (7 bases). V shed 2 bases and J shed 6 bases, with 12 bases lying between them. Germline V gene lookup returns CDR1 SGHTA and CDR2 FQGTGA. This CDR3 contains 14 residues. The CDR3 here is CASSLQGGGDTQYF. CDR3 coding DNA: TGTGCCAGCAGCTTACAGGGGGGTGGCGATACGCAGTATTTT.

V usage is TRBV11-2 and J usage is TRBJ1-2, with 10 bases aligning to TRBD1. Looked up from germline, CDR1 is SGHAT and CDR2 is FQNNGV. V was pared by 7 bases and J by 5 bases, with 7 bases of the junction left unmatched. The CDR3 loop spans 14 amino acids. The CDR3 nucleotides read TGTGCCAGCACCCCGGGACAGGGGAAGTATGGCTACACCTTC. Translated, it gives CASTPGQGKYGYTF.

This chain connects TRBV6-5 to TRBJ2-3, with TRBD1 matching over 7 bases. CDR3 length equals 14 residues. Per germline, CDR1 MNHEY and CDR2 SVGAGI. After removal of 10 bases from V and 2 bases from J, the junction contained 9 bases not matched to a gene. DNA of the CDR3: TGTGCCATTGCGGACAGGAGCCTCACAGATACGCAGTATTTT. It translates to CAIADRSLTDTQYF.

The chain combines TRBV2 with TRBJ2-1, with 12 bases identical to TRBD2. Germline CDR1 and CDR2: SNHLY and FYNNEI. The CDR3 is made up of 15 amino acids. V was pared by 7 bases and J by 4 bases, with 5 bases of the junction left unmatched. The CDR3: CASTALAGGYNEQFF. In DNA form, the CDR3 reads TGTGCCAGCACCGCACTAGCGGGAGGTTACAATGAGCAGTTCTTC.

This rearrangement joins TRBV6-5 to TRBJ2-7; TRBD2 aligns across 10 bases. This CDR3 comprises 14 residues. Germline V gene data show CDR1 as MNHEY and CDR2 as SVGAGI. Unmatched junction bases numbered 4, after V lost 5 bases and J lost 3 bases. The CDR3 reads CASSKRTSGYEQYF. In DNA form, the CDR3 reads TGTGCCAGCAGTAAAAGGACTAGCGGCTACGAGCAGTACTTC.

This clone was seen just once. This chain joins TRBV27 and TRBJ1-6; a possible D gene is TRBD1 (5 bases). The V gene's germline CDR1 is MNHEY and CDR2 SMNVEV (reference sequence). The CDR3 is made up of 17 amino acids. V was clipped by 6 bases and J by 7 bases, with 22 bases between them. The DNA of the CDR3 is TGTGCCAGCAGACACGACAGCCTCCCCTTTCGGAATTCACCCCTCCACTTT. Translating gives CASRHDSLPFRNSPLHF.